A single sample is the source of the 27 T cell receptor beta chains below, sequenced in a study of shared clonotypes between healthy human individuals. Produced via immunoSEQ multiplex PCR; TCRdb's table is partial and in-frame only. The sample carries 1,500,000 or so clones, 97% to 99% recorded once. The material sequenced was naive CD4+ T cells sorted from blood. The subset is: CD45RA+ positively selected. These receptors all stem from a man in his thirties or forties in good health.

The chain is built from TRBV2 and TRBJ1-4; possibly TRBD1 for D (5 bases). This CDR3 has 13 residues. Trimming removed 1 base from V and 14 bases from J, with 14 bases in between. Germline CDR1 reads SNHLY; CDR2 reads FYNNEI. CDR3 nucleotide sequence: TGTGCCAGCAGTGAAGGTGGGACCGGTGCCCTGTTTTTT. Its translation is CASSEGGTGALFF.

The CDR3 nucleotides read TGTGCCAGCAGCGCGGACGGGAACACCGGGGAGCTGTTTTTT. It is translated as CASSADGNTGELFF. This chain links TRBV5-4 with TRBJ2-2; D not certain. The ends were cut back, 4 bases at V and 1 base at J, with 8 bases in the middle. CDR3 length: 14 residues. Germline CDR1 is SGHNT and CDR2 is YYREEE (reference sequence).

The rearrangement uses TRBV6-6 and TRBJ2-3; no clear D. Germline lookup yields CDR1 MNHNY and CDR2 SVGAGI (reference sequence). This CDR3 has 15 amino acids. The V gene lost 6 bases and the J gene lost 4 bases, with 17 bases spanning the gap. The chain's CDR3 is CASSRVQLVSDTQYF. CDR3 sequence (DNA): TGTGCCAGCAGCCGAGTTCAGCTGGTATCAGATACGCAGTATTTT.

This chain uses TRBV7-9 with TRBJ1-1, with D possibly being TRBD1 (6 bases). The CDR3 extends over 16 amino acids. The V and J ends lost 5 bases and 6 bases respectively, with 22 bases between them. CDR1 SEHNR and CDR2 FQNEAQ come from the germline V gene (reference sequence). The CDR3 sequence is CASSLSRDIPGAEAFF. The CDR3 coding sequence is TGTGCCAGCAGCCTGTCCCGGGACATACCCGGGGCTGAAGCTTTCTTT.

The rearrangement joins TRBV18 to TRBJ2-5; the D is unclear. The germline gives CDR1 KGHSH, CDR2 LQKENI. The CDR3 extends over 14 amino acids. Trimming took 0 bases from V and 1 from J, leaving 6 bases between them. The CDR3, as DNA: TGTGCCAGCTCACCACCGCTGGGCCAAGAGACCCAGTACTTC. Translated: CASSPPLGQETQYF.

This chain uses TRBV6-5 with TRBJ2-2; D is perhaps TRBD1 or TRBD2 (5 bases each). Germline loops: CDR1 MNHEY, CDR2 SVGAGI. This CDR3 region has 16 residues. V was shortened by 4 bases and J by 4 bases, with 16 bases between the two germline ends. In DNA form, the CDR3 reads TGTGCCAGCAGTTGGGACGGAGATTCGTCCACCGGGGAGCTGTTTTTT. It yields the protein CASSWDGDSSTGELFF.

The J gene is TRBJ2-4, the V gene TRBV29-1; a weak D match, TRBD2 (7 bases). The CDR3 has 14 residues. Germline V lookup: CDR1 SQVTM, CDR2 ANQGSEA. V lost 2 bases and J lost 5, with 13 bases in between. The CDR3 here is CSVELQGRENIQYF. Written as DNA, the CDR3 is TGCAGCGTTGAACTCCAGGGGAGGGAAAACATTCAGTACTTC.

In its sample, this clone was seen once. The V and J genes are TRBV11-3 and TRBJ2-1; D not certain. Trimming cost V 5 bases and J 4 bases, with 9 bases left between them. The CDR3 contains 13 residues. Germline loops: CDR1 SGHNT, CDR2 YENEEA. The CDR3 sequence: CASSHGPYNEQFF. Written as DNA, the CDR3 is TGTGCCAGCAGCCACGGACCTTACAATGAGCAGTTCTTC.

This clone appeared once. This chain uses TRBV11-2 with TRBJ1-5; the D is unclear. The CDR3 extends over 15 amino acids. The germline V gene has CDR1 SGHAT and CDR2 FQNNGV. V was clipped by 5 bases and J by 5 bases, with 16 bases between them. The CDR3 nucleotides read TGTGCCAGCAGCAAATCTTCGGGCGCGGATCAGCCCCAGCATTTT. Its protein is CASSKSSGADQPQHF.

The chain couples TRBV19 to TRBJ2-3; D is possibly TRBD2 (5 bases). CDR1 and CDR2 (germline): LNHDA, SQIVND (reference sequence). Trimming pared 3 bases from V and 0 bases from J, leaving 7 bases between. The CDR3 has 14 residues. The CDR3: CASSMERSTDTQYF. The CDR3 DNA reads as TGTGCCAGTAGTATGGAGCGGAGCACAGATACGCAGTATTTT.

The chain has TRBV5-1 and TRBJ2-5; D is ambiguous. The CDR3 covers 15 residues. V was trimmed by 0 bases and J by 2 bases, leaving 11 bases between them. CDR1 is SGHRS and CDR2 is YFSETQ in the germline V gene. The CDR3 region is CASSLAVAAQETQYF. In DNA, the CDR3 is TGCGCCAGCAGCTTGGCCGTGGCAGCTCAAGAGACCCAGTACTTC.

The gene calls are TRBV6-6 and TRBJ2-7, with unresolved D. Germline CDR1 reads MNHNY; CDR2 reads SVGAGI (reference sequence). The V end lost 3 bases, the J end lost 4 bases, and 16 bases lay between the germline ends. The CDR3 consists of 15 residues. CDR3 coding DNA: TGTGCCAGCAGTTATACCCCGGACGGAGCGTACGAGCAGTACTTC. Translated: CASSYTPDGAYEQYF.

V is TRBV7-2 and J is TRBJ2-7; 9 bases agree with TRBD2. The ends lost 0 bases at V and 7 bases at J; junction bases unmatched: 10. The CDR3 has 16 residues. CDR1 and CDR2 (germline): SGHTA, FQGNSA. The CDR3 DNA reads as TGTGCCAGCAGCTTAGCGTCGGTAGCGGGAGACGGGGAGCAGTACTTC. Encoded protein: CASSLASVAGDGEQYF.

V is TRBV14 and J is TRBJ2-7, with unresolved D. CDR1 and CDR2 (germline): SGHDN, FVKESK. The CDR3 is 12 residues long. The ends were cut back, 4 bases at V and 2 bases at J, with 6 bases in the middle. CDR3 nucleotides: TGTGCCAGCAGCCCTGGGACCTACGAGCAGTACTTC. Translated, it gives CASSPGTYEQYF.

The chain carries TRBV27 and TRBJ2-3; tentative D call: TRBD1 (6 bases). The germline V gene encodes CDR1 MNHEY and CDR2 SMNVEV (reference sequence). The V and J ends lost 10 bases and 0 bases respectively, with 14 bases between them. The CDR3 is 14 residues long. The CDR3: CATSWTASTDTQYF. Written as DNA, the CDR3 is TGTGCCACCAGCTGGACAGCTAGCACAGATACGCAGTATTTT.

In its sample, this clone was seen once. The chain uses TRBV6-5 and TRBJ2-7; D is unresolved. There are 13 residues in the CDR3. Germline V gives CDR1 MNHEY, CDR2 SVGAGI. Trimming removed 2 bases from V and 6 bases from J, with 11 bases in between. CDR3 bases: TGTGCCAGCAGTTACCCCTCGATGGCCGAGCAGTACTTC. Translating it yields CASSYPSMAEQYF.

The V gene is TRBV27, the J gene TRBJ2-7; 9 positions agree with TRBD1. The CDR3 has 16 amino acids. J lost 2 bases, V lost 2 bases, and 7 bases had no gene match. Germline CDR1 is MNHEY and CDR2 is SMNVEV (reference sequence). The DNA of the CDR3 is TGTGCCAGCAGTTTAAGAACAGGACAGGGGCCCTACGAGCAGTACTTC. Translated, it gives CASSLRTGQGPYEQYF.

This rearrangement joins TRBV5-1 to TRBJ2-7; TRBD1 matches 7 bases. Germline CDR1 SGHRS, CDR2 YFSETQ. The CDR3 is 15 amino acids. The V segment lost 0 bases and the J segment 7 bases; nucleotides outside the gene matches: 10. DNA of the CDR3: TGCGCCAGCAGCTTGGACAGGGGCGGTTTGCGGGAGCAGTACTTC. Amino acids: CASSLDRGGLREQYF.

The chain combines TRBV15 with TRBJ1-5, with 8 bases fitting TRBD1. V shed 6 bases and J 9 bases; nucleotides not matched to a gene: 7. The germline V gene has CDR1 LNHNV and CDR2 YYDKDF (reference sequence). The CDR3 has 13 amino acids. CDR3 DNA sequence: TGTGCCACCAGAGCAGGGGGCGCGAGGCCCCAGCATTTT. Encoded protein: CATRAGGARPQHF. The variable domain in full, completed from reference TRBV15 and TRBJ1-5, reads DAMVIQNPRYQVTQFGKPVTLSCSQTLNHNVMYWYQQKSSQAPKLLFHYYDKDFNNEADTPDNFQSRRPNTSFCFLDIRSPGLGDTAMYLCATRAGGARPQHFGDGTRLSIL.

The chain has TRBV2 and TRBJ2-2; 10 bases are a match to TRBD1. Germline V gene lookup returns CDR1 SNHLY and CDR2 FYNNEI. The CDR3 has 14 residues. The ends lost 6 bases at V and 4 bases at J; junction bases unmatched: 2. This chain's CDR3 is CASRGTGATGELFF. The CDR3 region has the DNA TGTGCCAGCAGGGGGACAGGGGCCACCGGGGAGCTGTTTTTT.

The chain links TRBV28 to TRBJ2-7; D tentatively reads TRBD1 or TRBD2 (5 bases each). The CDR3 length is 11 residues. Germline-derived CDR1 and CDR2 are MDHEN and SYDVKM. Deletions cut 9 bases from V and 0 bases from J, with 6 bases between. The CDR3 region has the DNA TGTGCCAGTGGGGGCTCCTACGAGCAGTACTTC. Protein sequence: CASGGSYEQYF.

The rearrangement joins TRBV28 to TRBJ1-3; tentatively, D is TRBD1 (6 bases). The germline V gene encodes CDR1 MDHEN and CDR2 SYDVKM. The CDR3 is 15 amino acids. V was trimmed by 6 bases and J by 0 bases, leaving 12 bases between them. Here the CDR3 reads CASSSRTVSGNTIYF. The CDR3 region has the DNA TGTGCCAGCAGCTCCCGGACAGTCTCTGGAAACACCATATATTTT.

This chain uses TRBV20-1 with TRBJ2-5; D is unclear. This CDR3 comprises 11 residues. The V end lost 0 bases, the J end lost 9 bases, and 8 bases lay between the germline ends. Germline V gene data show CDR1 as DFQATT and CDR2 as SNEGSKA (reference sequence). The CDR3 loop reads CSARDRVAQYF. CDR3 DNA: TGCAGTGCTAGAGATCGGGTAGCCCAGTACTTC.

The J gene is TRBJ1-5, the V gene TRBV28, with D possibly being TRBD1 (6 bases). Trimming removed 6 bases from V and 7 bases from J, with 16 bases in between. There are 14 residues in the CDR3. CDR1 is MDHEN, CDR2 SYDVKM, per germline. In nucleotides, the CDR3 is TGTGCCAGCAGACCCACAGGGAGAGAGCAGCCCCAGCATTTT. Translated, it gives CASRPTGREQPQHF. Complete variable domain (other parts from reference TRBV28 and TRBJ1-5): DVKVTQSSRYLVKRTGEKVFLECVQDMDHENMFWYRQDPGLGLRLIYFSYDVKMKEKGDIPEGYSVSREKKERFSLILESASTNQTSMYLCASRPTGREQPQHFGDGTRLSIL.

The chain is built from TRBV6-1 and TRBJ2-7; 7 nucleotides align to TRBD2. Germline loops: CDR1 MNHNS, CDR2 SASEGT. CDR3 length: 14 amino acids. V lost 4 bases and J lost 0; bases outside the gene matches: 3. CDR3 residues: CASSVGDYSYEQYF. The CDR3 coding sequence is TGTGCCAGCAGTGTAGGGGACTACTCCTACGAGCAGTACTTC.

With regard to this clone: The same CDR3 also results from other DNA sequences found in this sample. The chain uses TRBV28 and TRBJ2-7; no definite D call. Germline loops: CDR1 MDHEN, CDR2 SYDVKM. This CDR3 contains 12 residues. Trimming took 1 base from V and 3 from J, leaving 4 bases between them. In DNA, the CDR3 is TGTGCCAGCAGTTTATCCAACTACGAGCAGTACTTC. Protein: CASSLSNYEQYF.

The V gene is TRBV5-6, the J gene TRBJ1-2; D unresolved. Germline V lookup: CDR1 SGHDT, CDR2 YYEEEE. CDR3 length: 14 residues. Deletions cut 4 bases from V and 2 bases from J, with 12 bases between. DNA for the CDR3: TGTGCCAGCAGCCCGCAACAGAGGAACTATGGCTACACCTTC. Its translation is CASSPQQRNYGYTF.